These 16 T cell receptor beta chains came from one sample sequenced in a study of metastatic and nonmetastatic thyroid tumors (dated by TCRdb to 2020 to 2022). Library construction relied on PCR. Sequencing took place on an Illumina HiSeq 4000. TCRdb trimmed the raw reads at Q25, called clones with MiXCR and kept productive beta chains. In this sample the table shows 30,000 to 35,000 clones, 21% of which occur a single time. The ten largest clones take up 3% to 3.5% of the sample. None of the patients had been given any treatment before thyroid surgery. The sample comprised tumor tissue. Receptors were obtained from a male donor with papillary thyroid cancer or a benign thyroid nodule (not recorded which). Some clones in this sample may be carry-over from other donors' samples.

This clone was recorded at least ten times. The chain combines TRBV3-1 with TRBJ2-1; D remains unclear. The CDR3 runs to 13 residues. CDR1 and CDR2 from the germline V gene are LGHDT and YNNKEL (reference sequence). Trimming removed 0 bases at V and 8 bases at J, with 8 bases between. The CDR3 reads CASSQDRMDEQFF. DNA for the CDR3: TGTGCCAGCAGCCAAGACCGGATGGATGAGCAGTTCTTC.

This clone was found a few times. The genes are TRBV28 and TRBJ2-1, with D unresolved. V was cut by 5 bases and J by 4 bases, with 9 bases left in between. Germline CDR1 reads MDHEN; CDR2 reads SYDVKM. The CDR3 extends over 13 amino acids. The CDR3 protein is CASSPKPYNEQFF. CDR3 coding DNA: TGTGCCAGCAGTCCTAAGCCGTACAATGAGCAGTTCTTC.

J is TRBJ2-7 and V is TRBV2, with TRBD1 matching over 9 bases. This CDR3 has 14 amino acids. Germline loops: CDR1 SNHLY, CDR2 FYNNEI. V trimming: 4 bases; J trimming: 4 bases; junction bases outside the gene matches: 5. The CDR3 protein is CASSADRGSYEQYF. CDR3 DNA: TGTGCCAGCAGTGCTGACAGGGGGTCTTACGAGCAGTACTTC.

CDR3: CASSAGTTKANEQFF. The DNA for the CDR3 is TGCGCCAGCAGTGCCGGTACGACAAAAGCTAATGAGCAGTTCTTC. The chain uses TRBV10-1 and TRBJ2-1; D not certain. Germline V gene data show CDR1 as WNHNN and CDR2 as SYGVQD (reference sequence). This CDR3 has 15 amino acids. Trimming pared 4 bases from V and 7 bases from J, leaving 17 bases between.

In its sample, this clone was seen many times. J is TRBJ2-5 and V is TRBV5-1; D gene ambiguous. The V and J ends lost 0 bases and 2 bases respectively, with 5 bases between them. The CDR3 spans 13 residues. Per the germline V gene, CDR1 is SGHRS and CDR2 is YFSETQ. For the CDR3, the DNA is TGCGCCAGCAGCTTGGGCAGTCAAGAGACCCAGTACTTC. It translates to CASSLGSQETQYF.

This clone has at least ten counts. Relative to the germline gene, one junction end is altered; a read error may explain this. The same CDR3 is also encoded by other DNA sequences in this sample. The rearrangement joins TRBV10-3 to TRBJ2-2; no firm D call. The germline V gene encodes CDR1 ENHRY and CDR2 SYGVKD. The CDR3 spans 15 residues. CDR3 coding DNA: TGTGCCATCAGCGAGTTAGGCCAAGGGACCGGGGAGCTGTTTTTT. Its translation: CAISELGQGTGELFF.

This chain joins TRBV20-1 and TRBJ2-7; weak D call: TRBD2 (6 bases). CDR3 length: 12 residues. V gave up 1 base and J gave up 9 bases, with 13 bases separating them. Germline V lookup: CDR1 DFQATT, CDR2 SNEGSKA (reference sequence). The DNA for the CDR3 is TGCAGTGCTAGAGGACTCCAGGGAGGGCAGTACTTC. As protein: CSARGLQGGQYF.

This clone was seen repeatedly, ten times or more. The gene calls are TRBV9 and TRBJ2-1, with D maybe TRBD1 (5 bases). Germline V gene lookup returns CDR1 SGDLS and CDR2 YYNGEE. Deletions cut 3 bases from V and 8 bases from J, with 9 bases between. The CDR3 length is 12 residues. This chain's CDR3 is CASSDRGDEQFF. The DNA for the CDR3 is TGTGCCAGCAGCGATAGGGGCGATGAGCAGTTCTTC. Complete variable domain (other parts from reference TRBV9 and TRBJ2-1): DSGVTQTPKHLITATGQRVTLRCSPRSGDLSVYWYQQSLDQGLQFLIQYYNGEERAKGNILERFSAQQFPDLHSELNLSSLELGDSALYFCASSDRGDEQFFGPGTRLTVL.

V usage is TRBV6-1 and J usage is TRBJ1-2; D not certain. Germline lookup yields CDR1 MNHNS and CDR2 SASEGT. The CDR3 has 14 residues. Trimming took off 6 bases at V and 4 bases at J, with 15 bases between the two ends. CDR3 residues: CASSEEVLAYGYTF. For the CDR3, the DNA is TGTGCCAGCAGCGAGGAGGTTCTAGCCTATGGCTACACCTTC.

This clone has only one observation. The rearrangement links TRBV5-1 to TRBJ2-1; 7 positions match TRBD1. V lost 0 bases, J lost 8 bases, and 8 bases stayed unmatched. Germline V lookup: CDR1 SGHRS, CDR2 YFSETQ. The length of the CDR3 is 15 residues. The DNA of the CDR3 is TGCGCCAGCAGCTTGGAGACAGGGCATCTTGATGAGCAGTTCTTC. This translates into CASSLETGHLDEQFF.

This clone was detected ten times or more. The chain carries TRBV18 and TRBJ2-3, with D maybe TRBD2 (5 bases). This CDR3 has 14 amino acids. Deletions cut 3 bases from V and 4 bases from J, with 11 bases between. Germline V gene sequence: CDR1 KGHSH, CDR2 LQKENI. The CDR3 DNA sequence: TGTGCCAGCTCACCCGGTTTGGGAGCAGATACGCAGTATTTT. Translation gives CASSPGLGADTQYF. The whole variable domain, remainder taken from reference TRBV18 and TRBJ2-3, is NAGVMQNPRHLVRRRGQEARLRCSPMKGHSHVYWYRQLPEEGLKFMVYLQKENIIDESGMPKERFSAEFPKEGPSILRIQQVVRGDSAAYFCASSPGLGADTQYFGPGTRLTVL.

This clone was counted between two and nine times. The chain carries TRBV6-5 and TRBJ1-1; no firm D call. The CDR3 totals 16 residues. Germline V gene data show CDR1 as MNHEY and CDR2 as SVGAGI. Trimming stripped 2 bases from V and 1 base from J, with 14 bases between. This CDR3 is CASSYNPAHANTEAFF. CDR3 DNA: TGTGCCAGCAGTTACAACCCGGCCCACGCGAACACTGAAGCTTTCTTT.

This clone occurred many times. The CDR3 region is CASSPDIENTEAFF. The CDR3 DNA follows: TGTGCCAGCTCACCAGACATTGAGAACACTGAAGCTTTCTTT. The gene calls are TRBV18 and TRBJ1-1; D remains unclear. The V and J ends lost 2 bases and 1 base respectively, with 8 bases between them. Germline-derived CDR1 and CDR2 are KGHSH and LQKENI. This CDR3 contains 14 residues.

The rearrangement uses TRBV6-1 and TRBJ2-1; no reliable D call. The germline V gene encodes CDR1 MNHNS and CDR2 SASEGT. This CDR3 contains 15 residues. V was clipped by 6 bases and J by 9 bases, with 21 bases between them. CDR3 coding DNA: TGTGCCAGCAGCCGTGACTGGCTCGGGTATGTTGAGCAGTTCTTC. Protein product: CASSRDWLGYVEQFF.

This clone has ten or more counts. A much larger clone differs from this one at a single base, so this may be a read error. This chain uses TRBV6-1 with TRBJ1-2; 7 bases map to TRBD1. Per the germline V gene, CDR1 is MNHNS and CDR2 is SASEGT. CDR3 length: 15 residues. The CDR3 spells CASSPAGQSNYDYTF. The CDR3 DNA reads TGTGCCAGCAGCCCGGCGGGACAGAGTAACTATGACTACACCTTC.

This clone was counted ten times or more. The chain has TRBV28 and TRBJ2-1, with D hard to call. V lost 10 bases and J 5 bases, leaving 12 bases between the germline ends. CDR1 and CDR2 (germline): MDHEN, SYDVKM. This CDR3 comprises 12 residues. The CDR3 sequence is CATRSADNEQFF. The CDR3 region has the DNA TGTGCCACCAGGAGCGCTGACAATGAGCAGTTCTTC.